This T cell receptor (beta chain) was observed in a study of molecular identifiers for immune sequencing clone quantification. The CDR3 is 15 amino acids. In regard to this clonotype: With a much larger clone just one base away, this may be a read error.

Libraries of bulk TCR were made by previously described methods (with listed TCR primers). TCRdb used MiXCR to reprocess the PCR reads, holding one entry per CDR3 protein. Among over 600,000 distinct CDR3 sequences listed, less than 20% were seen once. Naive CD8 T cells were FACS-sorted by CD8+CD4-CCR7+CD45RA+ markers. The sequence came from a human donor in good health. Some libraries in this study had Jurkat cell RNA spiked in. The gene calls are TRBV12-3 or TRBV12-4 and TRBJ2-1, with a tentative D call TRBD2 (6 bases). The specimen was naive CD8+ T cells from blood, with Jurkat cell RNA spiked in. Subset given: FACS-sorted CD8+CD4-CCR7+CD45RA+ naive T cells. CDR3 region: CANSRGGTPNNEQFF. CDR3 sequence (DNA): TGTGCCAACAGTAGAGGCGGGACTCCGAACAATGAGCAGTTCTTC.